Listed here are 11 T cell receptor beta chains from one sample, sequenced in a study of cytomegalovirus exposure and HLA in healthy donors. Amplification used 60 Vbeta primers and 13 Jbeta primers. This table comes from immunoSEQ multiplex PCR, and its TCRdb copy is limited to in-frame clones, with some not included. The repertoire has under 200,000 clones, around four fifths of them found once; the top ten carry approximately 3.4%. What was sequenced was PBMCs. These receptors were collected from a female donor in good health and CMV-seronegative.

This clone came up once. The chain couples TRBV28 to TRBJ2-7, with TRBD1 matching 7 bases. Germline-derived CDR1 and CDR2 are MDHEN and SYDVKM. V was clipped by 5 bases and J by 2 bases; unmatched bases: 6. The CDR3 is made up of 14 amino acids. The CDR3 DNA sequence: TGTGCCAGCAGTCCCCCCGGGACAGCCTACGAGCAGTACTTC. Its translation: CASSPPGTAYEQYF.

The chain combines TRBV7-9 with TRBJ1-2, with TRBD1 as a possible D gene (5 bases). V lost 5 bases and J 5 bases, leaving 9 bases between the germline ends. This CDR3 has 12 amino acids. Germline V gene data show CDR1 as SEHNR and CDR2 as FQNEAQ (reference sequence). This CDR3 reads CASSRTLYGYTF. Written as DNA, the CDR3 is TGTGCCAGCAGCCGGACACTTTATGGCTACACCTTC.

The chain employs TRBV29-1 and TRBJ2-3; 7 nucleotides match TRBD2. This CDR3 region has 14 residues. V was clipped by 1 base and J by 5 bases; unmatched bases: 6. The germline gives CDR1 SQVTM, CDR2 ANQGSEA. CDR3 coding DNA: TGCAGCGTTGAAGTGCAGCGGGGAGGAGATACGCAGTATTTT. Its protein is CSVEVQRGGDTQYF.

The chain joins TRBV4-3 to TRBJ2-6; D possibly corresponds to TRBD1 (5 bases). CDR3 length: 16 amino acids. V was shortened by 3 bases and J by 0 bases, with 9 bases between the two germline ends. The germline gives CDR1 LGHNA, CDR2 YSLEER. The CDR3 nucleotides read TGCGCCAGCAGCCAGATGACAGTCTCTGGGGCCAACGTCCTGACTTTC. Protein sequence: CASSQMTVSGANVLTF.

This clone was observed many times. The V and J genes are TRBV4-1 and TRBJ2-1, with 12 positions matching TRBD2. The CDR3 has 14 amino acids. The ends lost 4 bases at V and 8 bases at J; junction bases unmatched: 3. In germline, CDR1 is MGHRA, CDR2 YSYEKL. The DNA for the CDR3 is TGCGCCAGCAGCCTGACTAGCGGGAGATATGAGCAGTTCTTC. This codes for CASSLTSGRYEQFF.

The chain is built from TRBV7-2 and TRBJ1-1; D perhaps matches TRBD1 (6 bases). The V and J ends lost 5 bases and 1 base respectively, with 14 bases between them. CDR1 and CDR2 (germline): SGHTA, FQGNSA. The CDR3 is 15 residues long. In DNA form, the CDR3 reads TGTGCCAGCAGCACCCGGGACACGAGGAACACTGAAGCTTTCTTT. Translation gives CASSTRDTRNTEAFF.

The DNA for the CDR3 is TGCAGCGTTGTTTGGGGGCTCAGGACCGGGGAGCTGTTTTTT. Its translation is CSVVWGLRTGELFF. This chain uses TRBV29-1 with TRBJ2-2, with D perhaps matching TRBD1 (6 bases). Germline V gene sequence: CDR1 SQVTM, CDR2 ANQGSEA. The CDR3 contains 14 residues. Trimming cost V 4 bases and J 5 bases, with 14 bases left between them.

The V gene is TRBV9, the J gene TRBJ1-2; D is possibly TRBD1 (6 bases). Germline-derived CDR1 and CDR2 are SGDLS and YYNGEE. Trimming removed 1 base from V and 2 bases from J, with 9 bases in between. The CDR3 runs to 14 residues. CDR3 DNA sequence: TGTGCCAGCAGCGTATGGGGGCTCAACTATGGCTACACCTTC. This gives the protein CASSVWGLNYGYTF.

This chain connects TRBV30 to TRBJ2-3; 9 bases match TRBD2. Germline V CDR1 and CDR2: GTSNPN, SVGIG (reference sequence). The CDR3 totals 14 residues. V trimming: 2 bases; J trimming: 7 bases; junction bases outside the gene matches: 7. CDR3 sequence (DNA): TGTGCCTGGAGTCCCGCTAGCGGGGCAAATACGCAGTATTTT. It yields the protein CAWSPASGANTQYF.

V is TRBV19 and J is TRBJ2-5, with no clear D. Germline loops: CDR1 LNHDA, CDR2 SQIVND (reference sequence). The V and J ends lost 5 bases and 8 bases respectively, with 24 bases between them. The CDR3 has 16 residues. Here the CDR3 DNA reads TGTGCCAGTAGTCCAGGATACGGAAGAGAGAGATCCACCCAGTACTTC. Encoded protein: CASSPGYGRERSTQYF.

The chain couples TRBV6-4 to TRBJ2-6; D is unclear. The CDR3 is 16 amino acids. V lost 6 bases and J 1 base, leaving 13 bases between the germline ends. Germline CDR1 MRHNA, CDR2 SNTAGT. CDR3 in amino acids: CASSSADSSGANVLTF. As DNA, the CDR3 is TGTGCCAGCAGCTCCGCAGACTCATCTGGGGCCAACGTCCTGACTTTC.